The source of this T cell receptor (beta chain) is a study of blood T cell repertoires in COVID-19. Original methodology: The assay estimated nucleated cells by amplifying reference gene primers. Sequencing was performed with immunoSEQ multiplex PCR; in TCRdb, only in-frame clones are kept and a portion is missing. The V and J calls and clone size come from that table; D and trimming were worked out from the DNA. Found here are 200,000 or so clones, approximately 90% of them singletons; the top ten hold approximately 2.7%. The CDR3 has 16 residues. CDR1 and CDR2 from the germline V gene are LGHNA and YNFKEQ. Trimming shortened V by 0 bases and J by 4 bases, and 15 bases separated the two germline ends.

V usage is TRBV4-2 and J usage is TRBJ1-2; D is undetermined. Source material: PBMCs or T cells enriched from blood (not recorded which). The receptor was derived from a woman in her twenties or thirties who had recovered from COVID-19. CDR3 protein: CASSQDLNTESYGYTF. CDR3 in DNA: TGTGCCAGCAGCCAAGATCTTAATACAGAGAGCTATGGCTACACCTTC.